Each of the 20 T cell receptor beta chains below was sequenced from the same sample in a study of blood T cell repertoires in COVID-19. Sequencing used immunoSEQ multiplex PCR; TCRdb keeps in-frame clones, though not all of them. The sample has about 40,000 clones; 87% are singletons. What was sequenced was peripheral blood. These receptors were taken from a woman older than 75 with active COVID-19.

This sequence joins TRBV6-5 and TRBJ2-7; 7 bases are shared with TRBD2. Per germline, CDR1 MNHEY and CDR2 SVGAGI. With 2 bases clipped from V and 7 bases from J, the junction kept 8 bases outside the gene matches. This CDR3 has 14 residues. The chain's CDR3 is CASSYGGGAQEQYF. In nucleotides, the CDR3 is TGTGCCAGCAGTTACGGGGGGGGAGCACAAGAGCAGTACTTC.

The genes are TRBV4-3 and TRBJ1-6; D gene unclear. Trimming removed 6 bases at V and 10 bases at J, with 16 bases between. CDR3 size: 14 residues. Germline-derived CDR1 and CDR2 are LGHNA and YSLEER. CDR3 in DNA: TGCGCCAGCAGGCCCTCCCCATCAGGCTCACCCCTCCACTTT. It translates to CASRPSPSGSPLHF.

The chain couples TRBV15 to TRBJ1-2; D not resolved. The V end lost 0 bases, the J end lost 0 bases, and 5 bases lay between the germline ends. Looked up from germline, CDR1 is LNHNV and CDR2 is YYDKDF (reference sequence). This CDR3 has 14 residues. The CDR3 nucleotides are TGTGCCACCAGCAGAGATTTTACTAACTATGGCTACACCTTC. Amino acid sequence: CATSRDFTNYGYTF. The whole variable domain, remainder taken from reference TRBV15 and TRBJ1-2, is DAMVIQNPRYQVTQFGKPVTLSCSQTLNHNVMYWYQQKSSQAPKLLFHYYDKDFNNEADTPDNFQSRRPNTSFCFLDIRSPGLGDTAMYLCATSRDFTNYGYTFGSGTRLTVV.

Written as DNA, the CDR3 is TGTGCCAGCAGTGAGGGGTTAGGGGACATCTATGGCTACACCTTC. As protein: CASSEGLGDIYGYTF. This chain joins TRBV25-1 and TRBJ1-2; tentative D call: TRBD1 (6 bases). Trimming took off 3 bases at V and 4 bases at J, with 15 bases between the two ends. The CDR3 consists of 15 residues. Per germline, CDR1 MGHDK and CDR2 SYGVNS.

This chain connects TRBV5-1 to TRBJ1-1; no clear D gene. The CDR3 spans 13 residues. CDR1 is SGHRS and CDR2 is YFSETQ in the germline V gene. Trimming cost V 1 base and J 4 bases, with 8 bases left between them. CDR3 in amino acids: CASSLIRGTEAFF. Here the CDR3 DNA reads TGCGCCAGCAGCTTGATACGGGGCACTGAAGCTTTCTTT.

The chain couples TRBV28 to TRBJ1-2; D may be TRBD1 (5 bases). Germline assignment: CDR1 MDHEN and CDR2 SYDVKM. V was pared by 1 base and J by 8 bases, with 11 bases between. The CDR3 totals 13 residues. Here the CDR3 reads CASSLSVGPGYTF. The CDR3 region has the DNA TGTGCCAGCAGTTTATCGGTGGGGCCGGGCTACACCTTC.

The rearrangement joins TRBV3-1 (or the pseudogene TRBV3-2) to TRBJ2-7; the match to TRBD1 covers 9 bases. Germline V CDR1 and CDR2: LGHDT, YNNKEL (reference sequence). CDR3 size: 15 residues. Trimming at V came to 0 bases and at J to 6 bases, leaving 6 bases not matched to a gene. CDR3 bases: TGTGCCAGCAGCCAAGATCAGAGACAGGGGGTCGAGCAGTACTTC. It translates to CASSQDQRQGVEQYF.

The chain couples TRBV19 to TRBJ1-1, with 10 bases matching TRBD1. V dropped 7 bases and J dropped 5; count of bases not matched to a gene: 16. This CDR3 region has 17 residues. Germline V gene data show CDR1 as LNHDA and CDR2 as SQIVND (reference sequence). In DNA, the CDR3 is TGTGCCAGTAAAGGGCTCGGGACAGGGGAGTGGAGAACTGAAGCTTTCTTT. As protein: CASKGLGTGEWRTEAFF.

V gene TRBV5-1 combines with J gene TRBJ1-1; perhaps TRBD1 as D (5 bases). Germline V gene lookup returns CDR1 SGHRS and CDR2 YFSETQ. Trimming took off 5 bases at V and 0 bases at J, with 20 bases between the two ends. The CDR3 runs to 17 residues. The CDR3 DNA reads as TGCGCCAGCAGGGATGGAACAGGTACGTCGATGAACACTGAAGCTTTCTTT. Residues: CASRDGTGTSMNTEAFF.

The genes are TRBV7-9 and TRBJ2-3; TRBD1 is a possible D gene (6 bases). Trimming left V 5 bases short and J 0 bases short, with 15 bases between. The CDR3 loop spans 16 amino acids. Germline V gives CDR1 SEHNR, CDR2 FQNEAQ (reference sequence). In nucleotides, the CDR3 is TGTGCCAGCAGCCGGACCCGGACAGCTAGCACAGATACGCAGTATTTT. It encodes CASSRTRTASTDTQYF. Full variable domain (outside the CDR3, taken from reference TRBV7-9 and TRBJ2-3): DTGVSQNPRHKITKRGQNVTFRCDPISEHNRLYWYRQTLGQGPEFLTYFQNEAQLEKSRLLSDRFSAERPKGSFSTLEIQRTEQGDSAMYLCASSRTRTASTDTQYFGPGTRLTVL.

The J gene is TRBJ2-3, the V gene TRBV5-1; no clear D. The V end was cut by 4 bases, the J end by 6 bases, with 12 bases between. Germline loops: CDR1 SGHRS, CDR2 YFSETQ. This CDR3 has 13 residues. In DNA, the CDR3 is TGCGCCAGCAGCCCGGGTGTGGGTGATACGCAGTATTTT. As protein: CASSPGVGDTQYF.

The rearrangement uses TRBV28 and TRBJ1-1; TRBD1 is a possible D gene (6 bases). The CDR3 is 15 amino acids. V lost 6 bases to trimming and J lost 1 base, with 15 bases between them. From germline, CDR1 is MDHEN and CDR2 SYDVKM. Here the CDR3 DNA reads TGTGCCAGCAGGTTGGGGGGGGCGCGGAACACTGAAGCTTTCTTT. Protein product: CASRLGGARNTEAFF.

This chain links TRBV7-8 with TRBJ1-5, with D tentatively TRBD1 (6 bases). The V gene lost 3 bases and the J gene lost 2 bases, with 14 bases spanning the gap. The CDR3 is 16 residues long. The germline CDR1 and CDR2 sequences are SGHVS and FQNEAQ. The CDR3 sequence is CASSFDRPGGNQPQHF. DNA of the CDR3: TGTGCCAGCAGCTTCGACAGGCCCGGGGGCAATCAGCCCCAGCATTTT.

The rearrangement uses TRBV2 and TRBJ1-2, with D unresolved. Germline lookup yields CDR1 SNHLY and CDR2 FYNNEI. CDR3 length: 15 residues. V was trimmed by 2 bases and J by 5 bases, leaving 15 bases between them. The CDR3 nucleotides are TGTGCCAGCAGTGAAACTCGAGGTCGCGGTTATGGCTACACCTTC. This sequence encodes CASSETRGRGYGYTF. Full variable domain (remainder filled in from reference TRBV2 and TRBJ1-2): EPEVTQTPSHQVTQMGQEVILRCVPISNHLYFYWYRQILGQKVEFLVSFYNNEISEKSEIFDDQFSVERPDGSNFTLKIRSTKLEDSAMYFCASSETRGRGYGYTFGSGTRLTVV.

The J gene is TRBJ2-3, the V gene TRBV5-1; D possibly corresponds to TRBD1 (6 bases). Per the germline V gene, CDR1 is SGHRS and CDR2 is YFSETQ. CDR3 length: 15 amino acids. V lost 4 bases, J lost 3 bases, and 15 bases lay in between. The chain's CDR3 is CASSLDRLGTDTQYF. CDR3 DNA sequence: TGCGCCAGCAGCCTAGACAGGTTGGGGACAGATACGCAGTATTTT.

The chain couples TRBV5-5 to TRBJ2-5, with TRBD1 matching over 9 bases. Looked up from germline, CDR1 is SGHKS and CDR2 is YYEKEE (reference sequence). J was trimmed by 5 bases and V by 5 bases; bases with no gene match: 7. The CDR3 is made up of 14 amino acids. This chain's CDR3 is CASSRVGTGETQYF. The DNA of the CDR3 is TGTGCCAGCAGTAGGGTGGGGACAGGGGAGACCCAGTACTTC.

This sequence joins TRBV28 and TRBJ2-5, with a weak D call TRBD1 (6 bases). This CDR3 region has 13 residues. V shed 5 bases and J shed 4 bases, with 11 bases lying between them. Germline V CDR1 and CDR2: MDHEN, SYDVKM. Here the CDR3 reads CASSPGTPETQYF. The CDR3 DNA reads TGTGCCAGCAGTCCGGGGACACCAGAGACCCAGTACTTC.

This rearrangement joins TRBV5-5 to TRBJ2-7; 7 nucleotides line up with TRBD2. V gave up 4 bases and J gave up 4 bases; unmatched junction bases: 14. Germline V gives CDR1 SGHKS, CDR2 YYEKEE (reference sequence). This CDR3 region has 16 residues. The CDR3 is CASSPRGSKGRYEQYF. CDR3 sequence (DNA): TGTGCCAGCAGCCCGCGGGGGTCCAAGGGGCGGTACGAGCAGTACTTC.

V and J are TRBV5-1 and TRBJ2-1, with TRBD1 identical over 8 bases. Trimming at V came to 0 bases and at J to 7 bases, leaving 3 bases not matched to a gene. The CDR3 runs to 14 residues. Germline values: CDR1 SGHRS, CDR2 YFSETQ. This chain's CDR3 is CASSLAGQVNEQFF. Here the CDR3 DNA reads TGCGCCAGCAGCTTGGCGGGACAGGTAAATGAGCAGTTCTTC.

The chain is built from TRBV4-2 and TRBJ1-4, with D unresolved. Per germline, CDR1 LGHNA and CDR2 YNFKEQ. The ends were cut back, 4 bases at V and 7 bases at J, with 13 bases in the middle. The CDR3 totals 14 residues. In DNA form, the CDR3 reads TGTGCCAGCAGCCCGAGGGTTGCGGCTGAAAAACTGTTTTTT. Translated, it gives CASSPRVAAEKLFF.